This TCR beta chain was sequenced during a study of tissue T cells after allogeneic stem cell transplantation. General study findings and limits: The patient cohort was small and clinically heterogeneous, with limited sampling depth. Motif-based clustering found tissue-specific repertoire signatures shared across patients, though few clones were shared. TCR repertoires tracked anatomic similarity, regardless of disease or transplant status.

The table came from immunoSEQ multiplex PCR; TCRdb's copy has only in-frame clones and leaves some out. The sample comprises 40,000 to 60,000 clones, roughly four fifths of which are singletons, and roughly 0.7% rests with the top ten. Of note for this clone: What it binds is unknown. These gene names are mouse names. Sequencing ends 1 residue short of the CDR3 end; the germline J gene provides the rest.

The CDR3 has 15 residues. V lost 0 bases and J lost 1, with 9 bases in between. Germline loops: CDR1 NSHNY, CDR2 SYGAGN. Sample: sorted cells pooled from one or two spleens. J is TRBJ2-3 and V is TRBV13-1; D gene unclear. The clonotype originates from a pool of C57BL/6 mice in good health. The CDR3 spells CASSDAAGRAETLYF. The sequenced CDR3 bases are TGTGCCAGCAGTGATGCGGCTGGCCGTGCAGAAACGCTGTAT.